The clone carrying this T cell receptor (beta chain) was counted a few times. Its antigen is currently unknown. The CDR3 is 12 residues long. V lost 1 base and J lost 3, with 7 bases in between. Germline assignment: CDR1 DFQATT and CDR2 SNEGSKA (reference sequence). TCRdb re-analysed the RT-PCR reads in MiXCR, keeping a single row per CDR3 protein. This sample has hundreds of thousands of distinct CDR3 sequences, with 11% to 15% found just once. The data are from a study of response to subunit inactivated influenza vaccine. Overall study findings and caveats: After each seasonal influenza vaccination, few new T cells are recruited, the authors suggested.

Sequences were derived from PBMCs from blood, sampled around 14 days before vaccination. The clonotype was recovered from a man between 45 and 60 years old who received an inactivated influenza vaccine. The rearrangement links TRBV20-1 to TRBJ2-7; D possibly corresponds to TRBD1 (5 bases). The CDR3 sequence: CSARVDNYEQYF. The CDR3 nucleotides read TGCAGTGCTAGAGTGGACAACTACGAGCAGTACTTC.